Following are 4 T cell receptor beta chains from one sample sequenced in a study of blood T cell repertoires in COVID-19. Generated by immunoSEQ multiplex PCR, the TCRdb table keeps only in-frame clones and is missing some. The sample holds about 59,000 clones, around three quarters seen once. The sample consisted of peripheral blood. These receptors were collected from a man aged 60 to 75 with acute or convalescent COVID-19.

This clone was observed a few times. The V and J genes are TRBV13 and TRBJ1-1; no clear D gene. The CDR3 runs to 15 residues. Germline CDR1 is PRHDT and CDR2 is FYEKMQ (reference sequence). V lost 2 bases, J lost 1 base, and 11 bases lay in between. CDR3 residues: CASSLSGEGNTEAFF. The CDR3 bases are TGTGCCAGCAGCTTATCGGGCGAGGGGAACACTGAAGCTTTCTTT.

This chain connects TRBV6-6 to TRBJ2-1; D is possibly TRBD2 (5 bases). The CDR3 spans 16 residues. Germline-derived CDR1 and CDR2 are MNHNY and SVGAGI (reference sequence). Trimming shortened V by 0 bases and J by 7 bases, and 16 bases separated the two germline ends. The CDR3 DNA sequence: TGTGCCAGCAGTTACTCGGTAGACCTCAGAGGGAATGAGCAGTTCTTC. Its translation is CASSYSVDLRGNEQFF.

The chain has TRBV14 and TRBJ2-2, with a possible D match to TRBD1 (6 bases). This CDR3 region has 18 residues. Germline V CDR1 and CDR2: SGHDN, FVKESK. The germline V and J ends were trimmed by 0 bases and 1 base, with 15 bases remaining between them. The CDR3 sequence: CASSQDKISDRNTGELFF. The DNA for the CDR3 is TGTGCCAGCAGCCAAGATAAAATATCGGACAGGAACACCGGGGAGCTGTTTTTT.

This clone has at least ten counts. The gene calls are TRBV27 and TRBJ2-7, with 14 bases that match TRBD2. CDR1 and CDR2 from the germline V gene are MNHEY and SMNVEV (reference sequence). The CDR3 loop spans 15 amino acids. Trimming removed 5 bases from V and 2 bases from J; junction bases left unmatched: 2. CDR3 in amino acids: CASSRGLAGAYEQYF. The CDR3 DNA sequence: TGTGCCAGCAGTCGGGGACTAGCGGGAGCCTACGAGCAGTACTTC.